A selection of T cell receptor beta chains follows, all from one sample in a study of cytomegalovirus exposure and HLA in healthy donors. Measured with immunoSEQ multiplex PCR; TCRdb has only the in-frame clones, and not every one. The sample consists of 120,000 or so clones, roughly 90% of them appearing once. Sequenced material: PBMCs. The receptor set was obtained from a woman between 18 and 29 years old in good health and CMV-seronegative. Both conserved end residues are trimmed from each CDR3.

>TRBV7-8|TRBJ2-2
ASSPSGSGTGELF
>TRBV4-3|TRBJ2-6
ASSQTTPGTGTGANVLT
>TRBV28|TRBJ1-2
ASRRLDRGLYGYT
>TRBV5-1|TRBJ2-1
ASSLLLAGEGEQF
>TRBV5-1|TRBJ2-7
ATSRDMFSYEQY
>TRBV30|TRBJ1-1
AWSVGWGGGTEAF
>TRBV21-1|TRBJ1-5
ASSGQGGKTQPQH
>TRBV7-8|TRBJ1-1
ASSPPRGGVGEAF
>TRBV15|TRBJ2-5
ATSIPGGRETQY
>TRBV9|TRBJ1-2
ASSVDPLNGYT
>TRBV30|TRBJ1-2
AWSAQGVYGYT
>TRBV7-3|TRBJ2-3
ASSLQGTSSTDTQY
>TRBV2|TRBJ1-3
ASSEGRSSGNTIY
>TRBV28|TRBJ1-1
ASSLFRNTEAF
>TRBV13|TRBJ2-2
ASSLEGTANTGELF
>TRBV30|TRBJ1-2
AWTPGTGNGYT
>TRBV5-1|TRBJ2-5
ASSRTRQPETQY
>TRBV19|TRBJ2-7
ASSIRTSAGKSYEQY
>TRBV5-1|TRBJ2-3
ASSLQGISTDTQY
>TRBV19|TRBJ1-1
ASSRASNTEAF